The TCR beta chain described here comes from a study of blood T cell repertoires in COVID-19. On the study more broadly: Researchers got acute and convalescent COVID-19 samples from the United States, Italy and Spain.

Original data processing: Amplified reference gene primers provided the basis for estimating nucleated cell counts. Here immunoSEQ multiplex PCR was the method, and the copy in TCRdb shows in-frame clones only, minus some. V and J calls and clone size come straight from that table; D and trimming were deduced from the DNA. The data hold about 180,000 clones, with about 80% observed a single time. The CDR3 consists of 16 residues. V gave up 0 bases and J gave up 6 bases, with 15 bases separating them. Per the germline V gene, CDR1 is LNHDA and CDR2 is SQIVND (reference sequence). The sample comprised peripheral blood. The chain joins TRBV19 to TRBJ2-1, with a weak D call TRBD2 (5 bases). This TCR came from a woman in her 70s with acute or convalescent COVID-19. The CDR3 region is CASSIDLYGLRNEQFF. CDR3 in DNA: TGTGCCAGTAGTATAGATCTATACGGACTCCGCAATGAGCAGTTCTTC.